This T cell receptor (beta chain) is from a study of T cells in Graves' hyperthyroidism and ophthalmopathy. General study results and limits: Prediction of ophthalmopathy progression came a median 6.5 months pre-onset. Through a model of 13 V-J features, ophthalmopathy was separated from stable hyperthyroidism.

This CDR3 spans 15 amino acids. Germline V gene lookup returns CDR1 LGHDT and CDR2 YNNKEL (reference sequence). V was pared by 4 bases and J by 2 bases, with 14 bases between. This clonotype showed up many times. No antigen is known for it. The TCR beta CDR3 regions underwent amplification using RNA transcripts as the source. The HTBI primer set was used in a first-round RT-PCR of the TCR CDR3. One entry per CDR3 protein, called by TCRdb with MiXCR from the multiplex PCR reads. The table lists roughly 290,000 distinct CDR3 sequences, 12% to 15% of them singletons, with roughly 8.2% in the top ten. Sequenced material: blood. The chain uses TRBV3-1 and TRBJ2-5; no definite D call. This clonotype originated in a woman between 40 and 55 years old with Graves' hyperthyroidism. The CDR3 DNA reads TGTGCCAGCAGCCGTCGCACCTCAGGTCAAGAGACCCAGTACTTC. Its translation: CASSRRTSGQETQYF.